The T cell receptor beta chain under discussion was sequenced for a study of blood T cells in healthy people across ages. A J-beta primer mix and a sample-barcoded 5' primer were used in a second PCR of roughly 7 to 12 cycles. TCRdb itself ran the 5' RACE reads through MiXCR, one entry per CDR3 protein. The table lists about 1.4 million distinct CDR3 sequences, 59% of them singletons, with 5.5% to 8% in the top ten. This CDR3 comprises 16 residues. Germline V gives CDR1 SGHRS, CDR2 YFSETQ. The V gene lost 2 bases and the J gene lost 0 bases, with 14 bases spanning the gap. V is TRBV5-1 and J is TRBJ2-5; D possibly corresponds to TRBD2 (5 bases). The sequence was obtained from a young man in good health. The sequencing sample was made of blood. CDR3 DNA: TGCGCCAGCAGCTTCGCTTTGGCAGCGGACCAAGAGACCCAGTACTTC. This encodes CASSFALAADQETQYF.